A selection of T cell receptor beta chains follows, all from one sample in a study of T cell responses to AZD1222 COVID-19 vaccine. The method was immunoSEQ multiplex PCR; TCRdb's version includes in-frame clones alone and lacks a portion of them. The table lists about 83,000 clones, 80% to 95% of them singletons. The specimen comprised peripheral blood, sampled 28 days after the second AZD1222 dose. The receptors shown here come from an adult who received the AZD1222 COVID-19 vaccine. The CDR3 runs from the conserved cysteine through the conserved F or W. D genes are given only for firm matches. Size is stated for part of the rows, as once, few or many counts, or as a class when the clone is expanded.

abundance,d_gene,j_gene,v_gene,CDR3aa,CDR3nt
few,.,TRBJ1-6,TRBV7-6,CASSSVINSPLHF,TGTGCCAGCAGCTCGGTGATAAATTCACCCCTCCACTTT
.,TRBD2,TRBJ2-7,TRBV10-3,CAVAGDGDYEQYF,TGTGCCGTCGCGGGAGATGGGGACTACGAGCAGTACTTC
.,.,TRBJ1-6,TRBV28,CASSLDVGSTPLHF,TGTGCCAGCAGTTTGGACGTCGGTTCGACACCCCTCCACTTT
.,.,TRBJ1-1,TRBV6-5,CASSYYAVNTEAFF,TGTGCCAGCAGTTACTACGCGGTGAACACTGAAGCTTTCTTT
.,TRBD1,TRBJ1-6,TRBV28,CASMKLTAEGPAGTGYVLHF,TGTGCCAGCATGAAACTCACGGCCGAGGGCCCGGCCGGGACAGGGTATGTCCTCCACTTT
.,.,TRBJ2-1,TRBV27,CASSFRSPWHEQFF,TGTGCCAGCAGTTTCCGCTCCCCTTGGCATGAGCAGTTCTTC
once,.,TRBJ2-1,TRBV7-6,CASSELAPPGNEQFF,TGTGCCAGCAGCGAACTAGCCCCACCTGGAAATGAGCAGTTCTTC
few,TRBD1,TRBJ1-1,TRBV5-1,CASRDRGLLGTEAFF,TGCGCCAGCAGGGACAGGGGGCTTTTGGGCACTGAAGCTTTCTTT
.,TRBD2,TRBJ2-7,TRBV18,CASSPPNPSGNYEQYF,TGTGCCAGCTCACCACCTAATCCTAGCGGGAACTACGAGCAGTACTTC
.,TRBD1,TRBJ1-2,TRBV7-9,CASSLGGTGVNYGYTF,TGTGCCAGCAGCTTAGGGGGGACAGGGGTCAACTATGGCTACACCTTC
.,TRBD1,TRBJ2-5,TRBV6-2/TRBV6-3,CASSYRQGAVETQYF,TGTGCCAGCAGTTACAGACAGGGGGCGGTGGAGACCCAGTACTTC
.,TRBD1,TRBJ2-7,TRBV19,CASSFRDRAYEQYF,TGTGCCAGTAGTTTCCGGGACAGGGCTTACGAGCAGTACTTC
.,.,TRBJ2-1,TRBV19,CASSMWEFANEQFF,TGTGCCAGTAGTATGTGGGAGTTCGCCAATGAGCAGTTCTTC
.,.,TRBJ1-5,TRBV28,CASSGDLKGLIGQPQHF,TGTGCCAGCAGTGGGGACCTAAAGGGATTGATTGGTCAGCCCCAGCATTTT
.,.,TRBJ2-2,TRBV6-5,CASSTDYPPTGELFF,TGTGCCAGCAGTACCGACTACCCGCCCACCGGGGAGCTGTTTTTT
.,.,TRBJ2-7,TRBV6-1,CASSELGNYEQYF,TGTGCCAGCAGTGAACTCGGGAACTACGAGCAGTACTTC
once,.,TRBJ1-2,TRBV10-2,CASSEAGFSYGYTF,TGCGCCAGCAGTGAAGCAGGTTTTTCCTATGGCTACACCTTC
once,.,TRBJ1-6,TRBV4-3,CASSQEKGSPLHF,TGCGCCAGCAGCCAAGAGAAGGGCTCACCCCTCCACTTT
.,.,TRBJ2-7,TRBV27,CASQGPLTNEQYF,TGTGCCAGTCAGGGCCCGTTAACCAACGAGCAGTACTTC
.,TRBD1,TRBJ2-7,TRBV11-1,CASSLEDRDYEQYF,TGTGCCAGCAGCTTAGAGGACAGGGACTACGAGCAGTACTTC